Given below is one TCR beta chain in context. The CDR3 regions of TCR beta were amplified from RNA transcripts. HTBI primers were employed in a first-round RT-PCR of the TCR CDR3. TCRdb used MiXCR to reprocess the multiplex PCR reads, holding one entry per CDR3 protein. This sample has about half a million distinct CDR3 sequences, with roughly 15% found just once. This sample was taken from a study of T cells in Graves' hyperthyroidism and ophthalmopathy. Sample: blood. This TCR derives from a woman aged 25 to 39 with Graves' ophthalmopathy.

CDR3 coding DNA: TGTGCCTCCATTGGTGAGCAGTTCTTC. This sequence encodes CASIGEQFF. The chain has TRBV28 and TRBJ2-1; no firm D call. The germline gives CDR1 MDHEN, CDR2 SYDVKM. Between the trimmed V and J ends, which lost 11 bases and 9 bases, there was a span of 8 bases. The CDR3 sequence is 9 residues long.